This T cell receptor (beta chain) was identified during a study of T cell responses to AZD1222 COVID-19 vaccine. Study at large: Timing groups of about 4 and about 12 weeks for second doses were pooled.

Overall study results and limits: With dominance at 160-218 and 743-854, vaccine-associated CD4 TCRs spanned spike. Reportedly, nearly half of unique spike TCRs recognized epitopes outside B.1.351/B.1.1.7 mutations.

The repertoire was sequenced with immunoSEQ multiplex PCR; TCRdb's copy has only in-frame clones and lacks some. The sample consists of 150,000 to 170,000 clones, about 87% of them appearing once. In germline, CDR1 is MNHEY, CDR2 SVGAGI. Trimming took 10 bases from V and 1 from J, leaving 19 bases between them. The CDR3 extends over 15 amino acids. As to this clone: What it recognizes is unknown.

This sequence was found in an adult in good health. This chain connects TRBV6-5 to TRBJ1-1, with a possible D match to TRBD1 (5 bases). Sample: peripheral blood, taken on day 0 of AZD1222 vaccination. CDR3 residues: CATGSLVGPNTEAFF. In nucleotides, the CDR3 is TGTGCCACCGGCAGTTTGGTGGGGCCGAACACTGAAGCTTTCTTT.